The T cell receptor beta chain described here comes from a study of early T cells in non-severe SARS-CoV-2 infection. V was trimmed by 3 bases and J by 8 bases, leaving 17 bases between them. Per the germline V gene, CDR1 is MNHEY and CDR2 is SVGAGI. The CDR3 spans 16 residues. Individual cDNA molecules were tagged with unique molecular identifiers, the study reported. TCRdb processed the 5' RACE reads anew with MiXCR; each CDR3 protein has one entry. The table includes about 58,000 distinct CDR3 sequences, roughly 13% detected once. The receptor was isolated from an adult who was a healthcare worker with PCR-confirmed SARS-CoV-2 infection or an uninfected control (not recorded which). V and J are TRBV6-5 and TRBJ1-6, with D possibly matching TRBD1 (6 bases). The sequenced sample consisted of whole blood. In DNA, the CDR3 is TGTGCCAGCAGTTATTTGGGGGGCGGGATTGATTCACCCCTCCACTTT. This encodes CASSYLGGGIDSPLHF.